This passage covers 13 T cell receptor beta chains from one sample sequenced in a study of shared clonotypes between healthy human individuals. The repertoire was sequenced with immunoSEQ multiplex PCR; TCRdb's copy has only in-frame clones and lacks some. The table lists over 2,000,000 clones, approximately 92% of them singletons. Only CD45RO-negative cells positively selected for CCR7 counted as naive CD8 cells, so terminally differentiated effector memory CD45RA+ cells were excluded. What was sequenced was naive CD8+ T cells from PBMCs. The origin of the receptors is a man aged 18 to 30 in good health. Some clones in this sample may be carry-over from other donors' samples.

The chain has TRBV28 and TRBJ2-7, with D possibly matching TRBD2 (5 bases). The CDR3 is 14 amino acids. CDR1 is MDHEN and CDR2 is SYDVKM in the germline V gene. V was trimmed by 7 bases and J by 5 bases, leaving 18 bases between them. For the CDR3, the DNA is TGTGCCAGCACTCTCCCGAGCGGTGGGCACGAGCAGTACTTC. Its translation: CASTLPSGGHEQYF.

As to this clone: The sample contains more than one DNA sequence encoding this CDR3. The chain employs TRBV6-5 and TRBJ2-1; D gene ambiguous. There are 13 residues in the CDR3. The germline V and J ends were trimmed by 3 bases and 4 bases, with 7 bases remaining between them. CDR1 is MNHEY, CDR2 SVGAGI, per germline. The CDR3, as DNA: TGTGCCAGCAGTTATGGGCTATACAATGAGCAGTTCTTC. Translating gives CASSYGLYNEQFF.

This chain joins TRBV4-1 and TRBJ2-1, with 9 bases that match TRBD2. CDR1 and CDR2 from the germline V gene are MGHRA and YSYEKL. This CDR3 has 17 amino acids. The V gene end was trimmed by 4 bases and the J gene end by 4 bases; junction bases not matched to a gene: 11. CDR3 residues: CASSREAGGPFYNEQFF. CDR3 nucleotide sequence: TGCGCCAGCAGCCGGGAGGCGGGAGGGCCATTTTACAATGAGCAGTTCTTC.

The V call is TRBV7-8, the J call TRBJ2-1; a weak D match, TRBD2 (5 bases). The germline V gene has CDR1 SGHVS and CDR2 FQNEAQ. V shed 3 bases and J shed 4 bases, with 13 bases lying between them. The CDR3 totals 15 residues. The CDR3 is CASSLDRGRYNEQFF. The CDR3 DNA reads TGTGCCAGCAGCTTGGACCGGGGTCGGTACAATGAGCAGTTCTTC.

This rearrangement joins TRBV10-3 to TRBJ1-5; D is undetermined. V was trimmed by 4 bases and J by 7 bases, leaving 11 bases between them. Germline-derived CDR1 and CDR2 are ENHRY and SYGVKD. This CDR3 has 13 amino acids. The CDR3, as DNA: TGTGCCATCAGTGCCGACGCGGGGCAGCCCCAGCATTTT. The encoded protein is CAISADAGQPQHF.

The chain recombines TRBV4-1 with TRBJ2-7; D may be TRBD1 (5 bases). This CDR3 has 14 amino acids. Germline CDR1 and CDR2: MGHRA and YSYEKL. Trimming removed 0 bases at V and 3 bases at J, with 9 bases between. In nucleotides, the CDR3 is TGCGCCAGCAGCCAAGACAGGGCACGCTACGAGCAGTACTTC. It encodes CASSQDRARYEQYF.

The chain links TRBV29-1 to TRBJ1-2, with TRBD1 identical over 9 bases. The CDR3 loop spans 13 amino acids. Losses at the gene ends were 7 bases for V and 2 bases for J; bases not matched to a gene: 5. The germline CDR1 and CDR2 sequences are SQVTM and ANQGSEA. CDR3 region: CSAPGTGNYGYTF. In DNA form, the CDR3 reads TGCAGCGCTCCCGGGACAGGGAACTATGGCTACACCTTC.

The chain has TRBV5-1 and TRBJ2-1, with 7 bases fitting TRBD2. The length of the CDR3 is 14 residues. Germline V gene sequence: CDR1 SGHRS, CDR2 YFSETQ. Losses at the gene ends were 6 bases for V and 5 bases for J; bases not matched to a gene: 8. CDR3 amino acids: CASTNPLADNEQFF. The CDR3 DNA reads as TGCGCCAGCACAAATCCGCTAGCGGACAATGAGCAGTTCTTC.

The genes are TRBV10-3 and TRBJ2-1; 11 bases are a match to TRBD2. Looked up from germline, CDR1 is ENHRY and CDR2 is SYGVKD. The V segment lost 3 bases and the J segment 4 bases; nucleotides outside the gene matches: 5. The CDR3 contains 16 residues. The CDR3 loop is CAISEITSGRYNEQFF. CDR3 sequence (DNA): TGTGCCATCAGTGAAATTACTAGCGGGAGATACAATGAGCAGTTCTTC.

The genes are TRBV27 and TRBJ1-4, with a tentative D call TRBD1 (6 bases). V was shortened by 2 bases and J by 5 bases, with 21 bases between the two germline ends. Germline-derived CDR1 and CDR2 are MNHEY and SMNVEV (reference sequence). This CDR3 region has 18 residues. This chain's CDR3 is CASSLLAAFGGLNEKLFF. The CDR3 DNA sequence: TGTGCCAGCAGTTTACTCGCCGCATTCGGGGGCTTAAATGAAAAACTGTTTTTT.

This chain links TRBV28 with TRBJ2-1, with D perhaps matching TRBD1 or TRBD2 (6 bases each). This CDR3 spans 17 amino acids. The V gene's germline CDR1 is MDHEN and CDR2 SYDVKM. V was trimmed by 3 bases and J by 4 bases, leaving 19 bases between them. DNA of the CDR3: TGTGCCAGCAGTTTTCTGGGGGGCGCCGGAACATACAATGAGCAGTTCTTC. Translated, it gives CASSFLGGAGTYNEQFF.

This chain connects TRBV16 to TRBJ1-1; D gene ambiguous. V was pared by 3 bases and J by 1 base, with 18 bases between. Germline assignment: CDR1 KGHSY and CDR2 FQNENV. The CDR3 is 17 residues long. This chain's CDR3 is CASSHEAQLLGNTEAFF. CDR3 DNA sequence: TGTGCCAGCAGCCACGAGGCGCAGTTGCTAGGGAACACTGAAGCTTTCTTT.

The rearrangement links TRBV9 to TRBJ2-7; tentative D call: TRBD2 (7 bases). V was shortened by 4 bases and J by 3 bases, with 17 bases between the two germline ends. Per the germline V gene, CDR1 is SGDLS and CDR2 is YYNGEE. This CDR3 comprises 15 residues. The CDR3: CASSQGGALGYEQYF. CDR3 nucleotide sequence: TGTGCCAGCAGCCAAGGGGGGGCCCTCGGCTACGAGCAGTACTTC.